One sample yielded the 11 T cell receptor beta chains listed below, sequenced in a study of human T cells and chemical hapten exposure. In TCRdb, the RACE reads were re-called with MiXCR into one record per CDR3 protein. The sample carries approximately 82,000 distinct CDR3 sequences, about 11% recorded once. Time point in this sample: patch test 1, 2 weeks after DPC sensitization. Treatment given: therapeutic diphenylcyclopropenone sensitization with weekly scalp DPC. Here the sequenced sample was whole blood, taken in connection with sensitization to the hapten diphenylcyclopropenone (DPC). These TCRs come from a woman in her fifties or sixties with alopecia areata. Some clones in this sample may be carry-over from other donors' samples.

This clonotype was counted ten times or more. The chain couples TRBV7-3 to TRBJ2-2, with 7 bases aligning to TRBD2. The CDR3 runs to 16 residues. The J segment lost 4 bases and the V segment lost 6 bases, leaving 11 bases of the junction unmatched. Germline V CDR1 and CDR2: SGHTA, FQGTGA. The CDR3 loop is CASSRSGAASTGELFF. The DNA for the CDR3 is TGTGCCAGCAGTAGAAGCGGGGCGGCCTCCACCGGGGAGCTGTTTTTT.

The rearrangement joins TRBV5-1 to TRBJ1-1, with 9 nucleotides matching TRBD1. The CDR3 has 13 residues. Germline V gene data show CDR1 as SGHRS and CDR2 as YFSETQ. Trimming took 4 bases from V and 9 from J; bases not matched to a gene: 7. The CDR3 here is CASSKGQGNQAFF. CDR3 coding DNA: TGCGCCAGCAGCAAGGGACAGGGTAATCAAGCTTTCTTT.

This clonotype was counted between two and nine times. This chain uses TRBV5-1 with TRBJ2-2; 10 nucleotides align to TRBD1. Trimming cost V 3 bases and J 3 bases; bases outside gene matches: 8. CDR1 SGHRS and CDR2 YFSETQ come from the germline V gene. CDR3 length: 17 residues. The CDR3 protein is CASSSVTGTGDTGELFF. DNA of the CDR3: TGCGCCAGCAGCTCAGTAACCGGGACAGGGGACACCGGGGAGCTGTTTTTT.

This clonotype appeared many times. This chain's CDR3 is CASSPEWGGGYTF. The DNA of the CDR3 is TGTGCCAGCAGCCCAGAGTGGGGCGGTGGCTACACCTTC. V gene TRBV7-3 combines with J gene TRBJ1-2; weak D call: TRBD1 (5 bases). The CDR3 sequence is 13 residues long. V was pared by 5 bases and J by 7 bases, with 14 bases between. Germline V gene sequence: CDR1 SGHTA, CDR2 FQGTGA.

Ten or more counts support this clonotype. The rearrangement uses TRBV11-2 and TRBJ2-2; D gene ambiguous. Germline V lookup: CDR1 SGHAT, CDR2 FQNNGV. V lost 2 bases and J 4 bases, leaving 11 bases between the germline ends. The CDR3 runs to 15 residues. CDR3 sequence (DNA): TGTGCCAGCAGCTTACCCTCAGTGGGCACCGGGGAGCTGTTTTTT. Protein product: CASSLPSVGTGELFF. Combining the CDR3 with reference TRBV11-2 and TRBJ2-2 gives the whole variable domain EAGVAQSPRYKIIEKRQSVAFWCNPISGHATLYWYQQILGQGPKLLIQFQNNGVVDDSQLPKDRFSAERLKGVDSTLKIQPAKLEDSAVYLCASSLPSVGTGELFFGEGSRLTVL.

The V call is TRBV9, the J call TRBJ2-3; TRBD1 is a possible D gene (6 bases). The CDR3 has 16 amino acids. Germline V lookup: CDR1 SGDLS, CDR2 YYNGEE. V lost 4 bases and J lost 2, with 17 bases in between. The CDR3 DNA reads as TGTGCCAGCAGCCATCCTGGACAGACTTTCACAGATACGCAGTATTTT. It translates to CASSHPGQTFTDTQYF.

This clonotype was observed at least ten times. This sequence joins TRBV5-1 and TRBJ1-5; D is ambiguous. V was pared by 9 bases and J by 9 bases, with 13 bases between. The CDR3 has 11 residues. Per germline, CDR1 SGHRS and CDR2 YFSETQ. The CDR3 nucleotides read TGCGCCAATCCGGACGTGGGGCCCCAGCATTTT. Amino acid sequence: CANPDVGPQHF.

The chain is built from TRBV12-5 and TRBJ2-1; D possibly uses TRBD1 or TRBD2 (5 bases each). Trimming stripped 5 bases from V and 12 bases from J, with 20 bases between. The V gene's germline CDR1 is LGHNT and CDR2 FRNRAP. The CDR3 length is 14 residues. CDR3: CASGQGPTTSGQFF. In DNA, the CDR3 is TGTGCTAGTGGTCAGGGCCCGACTACGAGTGGGCAGTTCTTC.

The rearrangement links TRBV29-1 to TRBJ1-2; D unresolved. The CDR3 runs to 14 residues. CDR1 is SQVTM, CDR2 ANQGSEA, per germline. The V gene lost 0 bases and the J gene lost 4 bases, with 12 bases spanning the gap. The CDR3 nucleotides are TGCAGCGTTGAAGAGTCTAGGCCCGGCTATGGCTACACCTTC. Translating it yields CSVEESRPGYGYTF.

In its sample, this clonotype was seen a few times. The chain is built from TRBV5-1 and TRBJ2-3; maybe TRBD2 (6 bases). V was trimmed by 3 bases and J by 6 bases, leaving 11 bases between them. The CDR3 has 13 amino acids. Per germline, CDR1 SGHRS and CDR2 YFSETQ. CDR3: CASSWRVLDTQYF. CDR3 bases: TGCGCCAGCAGCTGGAGGGTTCTGGATACGCAGTATTTT.

This clonotype was counted between two and nine times. The rearrangement links TRBV3-1 to TRBJ2-5; D gene ambiguous. Germline V CDR1 and CDR2: LGHDT, YNNKEL (reference sequence). V was shortened by 0 bases and J by 9 bases, with 17 bases between the two germline ends. The CDR3 contains 15 residues. CDR3 protein: CASSQDVANARAQYF. The CDR3 DNA sequence: TGTGCCAGCAGCCAAGATGTGGCCAACGCACGGGCCCAGTACTTC.